Listed below are T cell receptor beta chains from one sample, sequenced in a study of early T cells in non-severe SARS-CoV-2 infection. TCRdb reanalysed the 5' RACE reads using MiXCR and keeps one entry per CDR3 protein. The sample lists 60,000 to 65,000 distinct CDR3 sequences; about 12% were seen once. What was sequenced was whole blood. Receptors originate from an adult who was a healthcare worker with PCR-confirmed SARS-CoV-2 infection or an uninfected control (not recorded which). Each CDR3 is given with its conserved first and last residue. Fields, in order: V gene, clone size, J gene, CDR3 protein. A clone size is listed for some rows: how often the clone was seen (once, few, many), or a class if it is expanded.

TRBV27	few	TRBJ2-1	CASSSGQGFYNEQFF
TRBV6-2/TRBV6-3	few	TRBJ2-2	CASSLGGTTNTGELFF
TRBV7-9	few	TRBJ1-2	CASSLAGREGGYTF
TRBV7-2	many	TRBJ1-1	CASRSRGYDTEAFF
TRBV7-9	NA	TRBJ2-5	CASSSDFLWVQETQYF
TRBV7-6	NA	TRBJ1-5	CASSLAGYGQPQHF
TRBV20-1	many	TRBJ2-3	CSNSGGGTSGKWYRTDTQYF
TRBV7-2	few	TRBJ1-2	CASSRVGQGRGGYTF
TRBV28	NA	TRBJ1-2	CASKRLGRNYGYTF
TRBV20-1	few	TRBJ1-1	CSAVRQGGTEAFF
TRBV10-3	NA	TRBJ2-7	CAISAGPYEQYF
TRBV11-2	many	TRBJ1-1	CASSLVQHRANTEAFF
TRBV4-1	once	TRBJ2-7	CASSQDRNLREQYF
TRBV20-1	many	TRBJ2-3	CSARDGQGLPTQYF
TRBV29-1	NA	TRBJ2-3	CSVRLAGSTDTQYF
TRBV7-9	many	TRBJ2-1	CASSLFSVRGQNEQFF
TRBV28	many	TRBJ2-1	CASSPTGTGINEQFF
TRBV12-3/TRBV12-4	many	TRBJ1-4	CASSRNEKLFF
TRBV5-1	few	TRBJ2-7	CASSQSGQDFPYEQYF
TRBV19	NA	TRBJ1-2	CASTFGTASGYTF
TRBV29-1	NA	TRBJ2-7	CSAGGTSGSYEQYF
TRBV10-3	few	TRBJ1-2	CAISYGTDYYGYTF
TRBV29-1	few	TRBJ2-3	CSVGTGSSTDTQYF
TRBV5-1	NA	TRBJ2-7	CASNPGQGPSKDEQYF
TRBV28	many	TRBJ2-1	CASSLRDTAYNEQFF
TRBV29-1	few	TRBJ1-5	CSVAASVNQPQHF
TRBV20-1	NA	TRBJ1-1	CSARPVDRMNTEAFF
TRBV4-1	many	TRBJ2-3	CASSQEVPPARATDTQYF
TRBV6-2/TRBV6-3	many	TRBJ2-7	CASSYPDYSYEQYF
TRBV10-3	NA	TRBJ2-1	CAISESITNSYNEQFF
TRBV9	many	TRBJ2-6	CASSPPLSGANVLIF
TRBV28	few	TRBJ1-4	CASTAPSNHEKLFF
TRBV9	few	TRBJ1-1	CASSPLGDTEAFF
TRBV29-1	NA	TRBJ2-7	CSVEGLGRYEQYF
TRBV7-2	few	TRBJ2-1	CASSKTSSYNEQFF
TRBV6-5	many	TRBJ1-3	CASSYSNGGSSGNTIYF
TRBV28	many	TRBJ1-5	CASTAGRMVSQPQHF
TRBV19	many	TRBJ2-7	CASGSLSGSYEQYF
TRBV27	NA	TRBJ2-5	CASSLFLAAPETQYF